This T cell receptor beta chain is from a study of blood T cell repertoires in COVID-19. Method: immunoSEQ multiplex PCR; TCRdb's copy keeps in-frame clones and lacks some. The sample has 490,000 or so clones; approximately 90% are singletons. This clone was seen just once. The CDR3 totals 15 residues. From germline, CDR1 is SNHLY and CDR2 FYNNEI. The V gene end was trimmed by 5 bases and the J gene end by 5 bases; junction bases not matched to a gene: 9. The specimen sequenced was PBMCs or T cells enriched from blood (not recorded which). This receptor was identified in a woman aged 55 to 70 who had recovered from COVID-19. The chain employs TRBV2 and TRBJ2-3; 8 bases line up with TRBD2. The CDR3 region is CASSTAGALVDTQYF. The CDR3 coding sequence is TGTGCCAGCAGTACAGCGGGGGCCCTGGTAGATACGCAGTATTTT.